These T cell receptor beta chains were read from a single sample in a study of human T cells and chemical hapten exposure. TCRdb re-called the RACE reads with MiXCR, one entry per CDR3 protein. This sample carries tens of thousands of distinct CDR3 sequences, about 10% of them seen once, and the ten largest clones take more than 3%. Sequenced here: whole blood, sampled in connection with sensitization to the hapten diphenylcyclopropenone (DPC). The receptors here all came from a woman in her forties or fifties with alopecia areata. Some clones in this sample may be carry-over from other donors' samples. The CDR3 runs from the conserved cysteine through the conserved F or W. The D gene is left open where the match is weak. Where a row states a size, it is once, few, many or the class of an expanded clone; other rows omit it.

d_call j_call v_call clone_size cdr3_length cdr3_nt cdr3_aa
. TRBJ2-2 TRBV24-1 many 17 TGTGCCACCAGTGACCCCCCGGGCAGAGAGAACACCGGGGAGCTGTTTTTT CATSDPPGRENTGELFF
. TRBJ2-5 TRBV20-1 many 13 TGCAGTGCTAGTAATAGCGACCAATGGGACCAGTACTTC CSASNSDQWDQYF
TRBD1 TRBJ2-7 TRBV4-3 . 17 TGCGCCAGCAGCGGGACAAGTATGAAGACAGGGGCCTACGAGCAGTACTTC CASSGTSMKTGAYEQYF
. TRBJ2-2 TRBV29-1 . 14 TGCAGCGTTAGGGTGGGGCTAAACACCGGGGAGCTGTTTTTT CSVRVGLNTGELFF
TRBD2 TRBJ2-5 TRBV2 few 15 TGTGCCAGCAGTGCTTGGACTAGCGGCCAAGAGACCCAGTACTTC CASSAWTSGQETQYF
TRBD2 TRBJ2-3 TRBV7-2 many 16 TGTGCCAGCACCTTCAATCCGGGAGGGCTGGGGGATACGCAGTATTTT CASTFNPGGLGDTQYF
TRBD2 TRBJ2-7 TRBV7-2 many 14 TGTGCCAGCAGCTTAGTTGCGGGAGTCGGCGAGCAGTACTTC CASSLVAGVGEQYF
. TRBJ2-2 TRBV6-2/TRBV6-3 few 15 TGTGCCAGCATCCCGAGGGGGGGCCACACCGGGGAGCTGTTTTTT CASIPRGGHTGELFF
. TRBJ2-1 TRBV19 . 14 TGTGCCTCAAATAAACCGAGCTCCTACAATGAGCAGTTCTTC CASNKPSSYNEQFF
. TRBJ1-1 TRBV11-2 many 13 TGTGCCAGCAGCCCCCGGACGCGAACTGAAGCTTTCTTT CASSPRTRTEAFF
. TRBJ2-7 TRBV5-1 many 14 TGCGCCAGCAGCTTGGGGGAACGCCGCTACGAGCAGTACTTC CASSLGERRYEQYF
. TRBJ1-1 TRBV18 many 13 TGTGCCAGCTCACCCTCCGAGAACACTGAAGCTTTCTTT CASSPSENTEAFF
. TRBJ2-1 TRBV7-3 many 13 TGTGCCAGCAGCTCCCGGGGCCTTGGGGAGCAGTTCTTC CASSSRGLGEQFF
. TRBJ1-1 TRBV4-1 many 15 TGCGCCAGCAGCCAAGATCTGGCAGGGCGGAGTGAAGCTTTCTTT CASSQDLAGRSEAFF
TRBD2 TRBJ2-2 TRBV11-3 many 14 TGTGCCAGCAGCTTGACTAGCGGGAGCGGGGAGCTGTTTTTT CASSLTSGSGELFF
TRBD1 TRBJ1-4 TRBV12-3/TRBV12-4 many 13 TGTGCCAGCAGTTTGGGGACAGGGGTAAAACTGTTTTTT CASSLGTGVKLFF
TRBD1 TRBJ2-7 TRBV27 . 13 TGTGCCAGCAGTTTCGGACAGGCCAACGAGCAGTACTTC CASSFGQANEQYF
TRBD2 TRBJ2-3 TRBV2 . 15 TGTGCCAGCAGGAAGGGACTAGCGGGCACAGATACGCAGTATTTT CASRKGLAGTDTQYF
TRBD1 TRBJ1-5 TRBV20-1 many 15 TGCAGTGCTAGAGATCAGGGGACAGCGGATCAGCCCCAGCATTTT CSARDQGTADQPQHF
TRBD2 TRBJ2-3 TRBV20-1 many 19 TGCAGTGCTCTAGGGGGCAGGGGGACTAGCGGCCTTAGCACAGATACGCAGTATTTT CSALGGRGTSGLSTDTQYF
TRBD1 TRBJ2-5 TRBV29-1 many 14 TGCAGCGTTGAAGGCAGGGGGAAGGGAGAGACCCAGTACTTC CSVEGRGKGETQYF
. TRBJ1-1 TRBV3-1 . 13 TGTGCCAGCAGCCCTACGCTGAACACTGAAGCTTTCTTT CASSPTLNTEAFF
TRBD2 TRBJ2-3 TRBV6-2/TRBV6-3 . 13 TGTGCCAGCAGGAAGCGGGAGTCAGATACGCAGTATTTT CASRKRESDTQYF
. TRBJ2-5 TRBV6-2/TRBV6-3 few 13 TGTGCCAGCAGCCAACCCCCCCAAGAGACCCAGTACTTC CASSQPPQETQYF
TRBD1 TRBJ2-7 TRBV5-8 few 15 TGTGCCAGCAGCCCCGGGACAGGTGTTTCCTACGAGCAGTACTTC CASSPGTGVSYEQYF
. TRBJ2-1 TRBV11-3 . 13 TGTGCCAGCAGCCCAGGGGGGGAGGATGAGCAGTTCTTC CASSPGGEDEQFF
. TRBJ1-3 TRBV6-6 few 15 TGTGCCAGCAGTTACGGGAGGGCAGCTGGAAACACCATATATTTT CASSYGRAAGNTIYF
. TRBJ2-7 TRBV5-4 . 14 TGTGCCAGCAGCTTGGGGCAGCTTCAATACGAGCAGTACTTC CASSLGQLQYEQYF
. TRBJ2-7 TRBV4-2 many 16 TGTGCCAGCAGCCAAGACCTGGTCGGGAGAAAGGGAGAGCAGTACTTC CASSQDLVGRKGEQYF
. TRBJ2-7 TRBV6-1 many 15 TGTGCCAGCAGCGCTCCCGTCCGGAGCTCCTACGAGCAGTACTTC CASSAPVRSSYEQYF
. TRBJ1-6 TRBV18 . 18 TGTGCCAGCTCACTACCTTCTCCGGGGGCGGTATATAATTCACCCCTCCACTTT CASSLPSPGAVYNSPLHF
TRBD2 TRBJ2-7 TRBV20-1 . 14 TGCAGTGCGGAGGCTAGCGGGGCCTCCTACGAGCAGTACTTC CSAEASGASYEQYF
. TRBJ2-7 TRBV5-4 many 15 TGTGCCAGCAGCTTGAGGACCTTGAGCTCCTACGAGCAGTACTTC CASSLRTLSSYEQYF
. TRBJ2-7 TRBV9 many 12 TGTGCCAGCAGCCCGAACTCCTACGAGCAGTACTTC CASSPNSYEQYF
. TRBJ1-2 TRBV5-6 many 14 TGTGCCAGCAGCTTGACCCGCCTCAACTATGGCTACACCTTC CASSLTRLNYGYTF
TRBD2 TRBJ2-7 TRBV4-3 . 17 TGCGCCAGCAGCCAGTTACCCGGGACTAGCGGGCGCTACGAGCAGTACTTC CASSQLPGTSGRYEQYF
. TRBJ2-7 TRBV7-2 few 15 TGTGCCAGCGCCACCGGTTGGGGGAGCTCCTACGAGCAGTACTTC CASATGWGSSYEQYF
. TRBJ1-5 TRBV28 many 15 TGTGCCAGCAGTTTAGCACGGACTAGCAATCAGCCCCAGCATTTT CASSLARTSNQPQHF
. TRBJ1-5 TRBV6-5 . 14 TGTGCCAGCAGCCCCGGTGGAGGCAATCAGCCCCAGCATTTT CASSPGGGNQPQHF
TRBD1 TRBJ1-5 TRBV6-5 many 15 TGTGCCAGCAGTTTCCGACAGGGGAAGTATCAGCCCCAGCATTTT CASSFRQGKYQPQHF
. TRBJ2-2 TRBV12-3/TRBV12-4 many 14 TGTGCCAGCAGCCGACTAGCGAACACCGGGGAGCTGTTTTTT CASSRLANTGELFF
TRBD2 TRBJ2-1 TRBV5-1 many 16 TGCGCCAGCAGCTCGACCGGGACTAGCGGGGGGAATGAGCAGTTCTTC CASSSTGTSGGNEQFF
TRBD2 TRBJ2-1 TRBV11-1 . 15 TGTGCCAGCAGCCCCGGACTAGCGGGGTACAATGAGCAGTTCTTC CASSPGLAGYNEQFF
. TRBJ1-1 TRBV28 . 16 TGTGCCAGCAGTTTCAAGTCGAGGGGGTCGTACACTGAAGCTTTCTTT CASSFKSRGSYTEAFF
TRBD1 TRBJ2-7 TRBV5-4 few 14 TGTGCCAGCAGCTTGGAGACAGGGGGCGGCGAGCAGTACTTC CASSLETGGGEQYF
. TRBJ2-7 TRBV7-2 many 15 TGTGCCAGCAGCTTTGGCGGGGCCGTCTCCTACGAGCAGTACTTC CASSFGGAVSYEQYF
. TRBJ2-1 TRBV20-1 many 12 TGCAGTGCTAGAGATGACTGGGACGAGCAGTTCTTC CSARDDWDEQFF
. TRBJ1-2 TRBV28 . 10 TGTGCCAGCAAGTCCTATGGCTACACCTTC CASKSYGYTF
TRBD1 TRBJ2-7 TRBV29-1 few 14 TGCAGCGTTGTTAGGACAGGGAAAGGAGACGAGCAGTACTTC CSVVRTGKGDEQYF
. TRBJ2-7 TRBV21-1 . 15 TGTGCCAGCAGATTCCACAGGGGGCAGAACTACGAGCAGTACTTC CASRFHRGQNYEQYF
TRBD2 TRBJ2-7 TRBV6-2/TRBV6-3 few 15 TGTGCCAGCACTACCCGGGCTAGCGGGAAACACGAGCAGTACTTC CASTTRASGKHEQYF
TRBD2 TRBJ2-7 TRBV20-1 . 13 TGCAGTGCTAGGACTAGCGGGAACTACGAGCAGTACTTC CSARTSGNYEQYF
. TRBJ2-3 TRBV3-1 many 12 TGTGCCAGCAGCCAAGGACCAGATACGCAGTATTTT CASSQGPDTQYF
. TRBJ2-7 TRBV11-2 few 14 TGTGCCAGCAGCTTATCAGCCCATACCTACGAGCAGTACTTC CASSLSAHTYEQYF